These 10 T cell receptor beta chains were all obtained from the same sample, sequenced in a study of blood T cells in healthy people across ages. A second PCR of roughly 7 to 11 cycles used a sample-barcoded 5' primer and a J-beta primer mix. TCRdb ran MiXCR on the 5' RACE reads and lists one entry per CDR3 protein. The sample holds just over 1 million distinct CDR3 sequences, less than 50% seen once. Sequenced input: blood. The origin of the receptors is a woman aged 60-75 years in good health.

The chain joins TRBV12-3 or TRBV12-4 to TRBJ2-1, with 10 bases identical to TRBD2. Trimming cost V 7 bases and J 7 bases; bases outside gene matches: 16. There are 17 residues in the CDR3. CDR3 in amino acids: CASTKPFGLAGGNEQFF. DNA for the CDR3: TGTGCCAGCACTAAACCCTTCGGGTTAGCGGGGGGAAATGAGCAGTTCTTC.

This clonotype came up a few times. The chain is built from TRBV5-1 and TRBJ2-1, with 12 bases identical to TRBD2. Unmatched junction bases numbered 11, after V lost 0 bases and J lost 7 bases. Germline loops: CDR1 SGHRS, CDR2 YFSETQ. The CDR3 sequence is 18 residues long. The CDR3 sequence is CASSLAPMTSGSQNEQFF. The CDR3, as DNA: TGCGCCAGCAGCTTGGCACCTATGACTAGCGGGAGCCAAAATGAGCAGTTCTTC. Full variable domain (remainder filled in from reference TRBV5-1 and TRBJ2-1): KAGVTQTPRYLIKTRGQQVTLSCSPISGHRSVSWYQQTPGQGLQFLFEYFSETQRNKGNFPGRFSGRQFSNSRSEMNVSTLELGDSALYLCASSLAPMTSGSQNEQFFGPGTRLTVL.

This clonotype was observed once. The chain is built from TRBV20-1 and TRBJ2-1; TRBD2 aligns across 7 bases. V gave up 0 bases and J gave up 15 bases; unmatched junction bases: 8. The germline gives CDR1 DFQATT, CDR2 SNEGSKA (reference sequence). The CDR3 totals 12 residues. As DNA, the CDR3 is TGCAGTGCTAGAGATCGAGCGGGAAGGGGGTTCTTC. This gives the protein CSARDRAGRGFF.

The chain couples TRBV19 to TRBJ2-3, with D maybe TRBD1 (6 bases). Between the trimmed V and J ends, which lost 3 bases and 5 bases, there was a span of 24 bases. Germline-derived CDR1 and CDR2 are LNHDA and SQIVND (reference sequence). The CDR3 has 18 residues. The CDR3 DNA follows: TGTGCCAGTAGTATCCTAGTTAGTGGGACACTTGGCGGAGATACGCAGTATTTT. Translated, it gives CASSILVSGTLGGDTQYF.

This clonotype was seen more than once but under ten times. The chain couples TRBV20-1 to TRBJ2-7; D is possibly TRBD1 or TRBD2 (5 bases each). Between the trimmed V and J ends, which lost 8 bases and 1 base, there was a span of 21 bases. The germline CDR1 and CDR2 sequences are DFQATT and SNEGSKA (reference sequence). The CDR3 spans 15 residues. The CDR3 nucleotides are TGCAGTACTGAGGGACGCCGAGACGTATCCTACGAGCAGTACTTC. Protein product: CSTEGRRDVSYEQYF.

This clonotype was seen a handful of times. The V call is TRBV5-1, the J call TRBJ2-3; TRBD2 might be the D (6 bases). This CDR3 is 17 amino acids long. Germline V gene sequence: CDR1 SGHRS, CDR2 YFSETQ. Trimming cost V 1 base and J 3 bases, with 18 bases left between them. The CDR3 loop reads CASSLTGVRGETDTQYF. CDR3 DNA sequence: TGCGCCAGCAGCTTGACGGGAGTTAGGGGCGAGACAGATACGCAGTATTTT.

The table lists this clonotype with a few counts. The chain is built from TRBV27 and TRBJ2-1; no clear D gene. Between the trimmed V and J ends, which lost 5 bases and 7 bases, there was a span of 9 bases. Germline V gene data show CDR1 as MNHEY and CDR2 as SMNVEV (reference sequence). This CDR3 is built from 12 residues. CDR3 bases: TGTGCCAGCAGTCCGAAACGGAATGAGCAGTTCTTC. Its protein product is CASSPKRNEQFF.

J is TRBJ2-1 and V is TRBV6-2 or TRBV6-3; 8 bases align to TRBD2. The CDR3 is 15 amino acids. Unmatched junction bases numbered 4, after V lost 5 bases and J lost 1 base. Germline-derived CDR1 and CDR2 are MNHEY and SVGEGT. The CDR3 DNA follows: TGTGCCAGCAGTCACGAGCGGGAGTCCTACAATGAGCAGTTCTTC. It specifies CASSHERESYNEQFF.

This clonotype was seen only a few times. CDR3 protein: CSARTGYPYEQYF. In DNA, the CDR3 is TGCAGTGCTCGGACAGGGTATCCCTACGAGCAGTACTTC. This chain links TRBV20-1 with TRBJ2-7; TRBD1 agrees at 8 bases. With 5 bases clipped from V and 2 bases from J, the junction kept 5 bases outside the gene matches. This CDR3 has 13 residues. Germline lookup yields CDR1 DFQATT and CDR2 SNEGSKA (reference sequence).

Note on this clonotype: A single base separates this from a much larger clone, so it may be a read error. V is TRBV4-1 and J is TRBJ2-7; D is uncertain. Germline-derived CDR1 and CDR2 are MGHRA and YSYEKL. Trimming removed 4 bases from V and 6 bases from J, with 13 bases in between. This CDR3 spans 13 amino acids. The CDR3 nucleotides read TGCGCCAGCAGCCTTGGGCAATCTGGCGAGCAGTACTTC. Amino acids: CASSLGQSGEQYF.